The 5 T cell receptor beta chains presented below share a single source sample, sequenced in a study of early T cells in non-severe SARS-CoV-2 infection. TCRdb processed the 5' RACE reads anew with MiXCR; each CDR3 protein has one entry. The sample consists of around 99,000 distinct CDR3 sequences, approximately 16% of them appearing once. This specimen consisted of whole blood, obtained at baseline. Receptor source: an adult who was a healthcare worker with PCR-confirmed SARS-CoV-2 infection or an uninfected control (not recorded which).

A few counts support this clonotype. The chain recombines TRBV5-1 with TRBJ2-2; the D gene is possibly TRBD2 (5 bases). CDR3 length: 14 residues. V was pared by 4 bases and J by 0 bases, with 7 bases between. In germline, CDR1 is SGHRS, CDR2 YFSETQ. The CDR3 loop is CASSGLANTGELFF. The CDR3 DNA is TGCGCCAGCAGCGGACTGGCGAACACCGGGGAGCTGTTTTTT.

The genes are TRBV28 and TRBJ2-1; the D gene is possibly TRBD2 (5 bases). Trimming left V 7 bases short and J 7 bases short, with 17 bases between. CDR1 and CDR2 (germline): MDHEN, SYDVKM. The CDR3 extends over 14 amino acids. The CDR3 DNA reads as TGTGCCAGCAAATCGGCGGGTACATCAAATGAGCAGTTCTTC. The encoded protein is CASKSAGTSNEQFF.

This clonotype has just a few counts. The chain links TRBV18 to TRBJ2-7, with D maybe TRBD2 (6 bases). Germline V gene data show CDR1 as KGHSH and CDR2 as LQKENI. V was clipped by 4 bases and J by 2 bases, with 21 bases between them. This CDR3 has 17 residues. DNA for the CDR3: TGTGCCAGCTCACTGATTCCCCCCGGGAGTTCCCCCTACGAGCAGTACTTC. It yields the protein CASSLIPPGSSPYEQYF.

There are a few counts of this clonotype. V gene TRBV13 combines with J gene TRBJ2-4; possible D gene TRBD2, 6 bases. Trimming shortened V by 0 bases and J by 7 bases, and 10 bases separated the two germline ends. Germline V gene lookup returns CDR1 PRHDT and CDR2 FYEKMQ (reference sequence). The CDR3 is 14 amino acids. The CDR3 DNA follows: TGTGCCAGCAGCTTAGGCCGGGAGAGGAACATTCAGTACTTC. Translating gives CASSLGRERNIQYF.

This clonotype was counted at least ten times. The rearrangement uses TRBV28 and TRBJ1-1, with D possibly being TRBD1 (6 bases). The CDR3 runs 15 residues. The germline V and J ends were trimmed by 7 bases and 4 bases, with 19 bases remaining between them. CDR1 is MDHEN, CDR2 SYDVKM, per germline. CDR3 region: CASTAGEYQGTEAFF. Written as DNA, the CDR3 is TGTGCCAGCACTGCAGGGGAATATCAAGGCACTGAAGCTTTCTTT.